This T cell receptor (beta chain) appears in the sequencing data of a study of memory CD4+ T cells and cytomegalovirus serostatus. The overall study: This sample comes from healthy Belgian adults, about nine CMV seropositive, some 22 seronegative.

General study points: Median bootstrapped AUC for CMV status was about 0.94 originally, approximately 0.91 US-trained. The CMV-associated TCR signature appears largely within the CD4+ memory repertoire.

The CDR3 loop spans 14 amino acids. CDR1 and CDR2 (germline): KGHSH, LQKENI. V was pared by 0 bases and J by 4 bases, with 9 bases between. The sort gate was single viable CD3+CD4+CD8-CD45RO+ cells for memory CD4+ T cells. CD4+ T cells were isolated by positive magnetic selection. This table comes from immunoSEQ multiplex PCR, and its TCRdb copy is limited to in-frame clones, with some not included. The sample has under 55,000 clones; 80% are singletons. This clone was seen a few times. Its antigen remains unidentified. The TCR was taken from an adult in good health and CMV-seropositive. This sequence joins TRBV18 and TRBJ1-1; a possible D gene is TRBD1 (6 bases). The sequenced sample consisted of memory CD4+ T cells from blood. Here the CDR3 reads CASSPPGGATEAFF. The DNA for the CDR3 is TGTGCCAGCTCACCACCGGGGGGGGCCACTGAAGCTTTCTTT.